This TCR beta chain was obtained from a study of cytomegalovirus exposure and HLA in healthy donors. Study as a whole: From about 180 million T cells, an earlier analysis saw 100 million to 140 million unique TCR beta sequences. General study points: It was in a later analysis that TCR association rates were seen to vary by HLA locus, highest for DRB1 and lowest for HLA-C.

Primers included in the PCR were 60 Vbeta and 13 Jbeta primers. The assay was immunoSEQ multiplex PCR, and TCRdb's table has in-frame clones only and misses some. The sample shows 75,000 to 95,000 clones, 70% to 85% of them seen only once. This CDR3 region has 13 residues. Trimming cost V 4 bases and J 5 bases, with 12 bases left between them. Germline lookup yields CDR1 SGHDT and CDR2 YYEEEE. Donors sampled were nominally healthy, though unrecorded immune exposures were likely. About this clone itself: What it binds is not known.

This TCR derives from a human donor in good health. The chain recombines TRBV5-6 with TRBJ1-2; perhaps TRBD1 as D (5 bases). Material: PBMCs. The CDR3 loop is CASSKQEIYGYTF. DNA of the CDR3: TGTGCCAGCAGCAAACAGGAAATTTATGGCTACACCTTC.